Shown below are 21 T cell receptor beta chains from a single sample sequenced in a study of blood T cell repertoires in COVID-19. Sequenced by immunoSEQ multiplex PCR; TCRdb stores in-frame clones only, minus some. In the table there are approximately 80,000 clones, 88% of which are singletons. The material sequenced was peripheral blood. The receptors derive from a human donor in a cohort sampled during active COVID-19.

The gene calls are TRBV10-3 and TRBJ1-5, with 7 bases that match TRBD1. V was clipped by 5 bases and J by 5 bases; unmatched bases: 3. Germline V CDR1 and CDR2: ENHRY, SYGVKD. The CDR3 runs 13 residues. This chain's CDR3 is CAISRQGDQPQHF. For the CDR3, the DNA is TGTGCCATCAGTAGACAGGGTGATCAGCCCCAGCATTTT.

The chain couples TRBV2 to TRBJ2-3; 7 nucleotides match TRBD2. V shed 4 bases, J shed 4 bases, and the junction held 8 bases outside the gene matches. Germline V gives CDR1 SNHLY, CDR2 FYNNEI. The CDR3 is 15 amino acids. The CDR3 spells CASSVGRARADTQYF. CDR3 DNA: TGTGCCAGCAGTGTTGGGAGGGCCAGGGCAGATACGCAGTATTTT.

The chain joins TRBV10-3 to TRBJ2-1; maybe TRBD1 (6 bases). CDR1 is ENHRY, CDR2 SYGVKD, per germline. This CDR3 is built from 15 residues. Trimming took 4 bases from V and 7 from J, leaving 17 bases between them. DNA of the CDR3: TGTGCCATCAGTGCTGGGACACCGGGTAGGAATGAGCAGTTCTTC. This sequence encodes CAISAGTPGRNEQFF.

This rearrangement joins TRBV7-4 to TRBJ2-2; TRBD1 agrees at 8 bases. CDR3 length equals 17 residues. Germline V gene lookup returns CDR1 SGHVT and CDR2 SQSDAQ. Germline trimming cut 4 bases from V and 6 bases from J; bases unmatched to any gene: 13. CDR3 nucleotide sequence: TGTGCCAGCAGCTGGGGACAGGAAAGTTTGTCAGCCGGGGAGCTGTTTTTT. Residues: CASSWGQESLSAGELFF.

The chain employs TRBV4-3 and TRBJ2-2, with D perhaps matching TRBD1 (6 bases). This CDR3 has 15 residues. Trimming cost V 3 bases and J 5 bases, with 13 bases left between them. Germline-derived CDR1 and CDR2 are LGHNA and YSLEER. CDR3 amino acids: CASSHLTGDTGELFF. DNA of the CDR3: TGCGCCAGCAGCCACCTGACAGGTGATACCGGGGAGCTGTTTTTT.

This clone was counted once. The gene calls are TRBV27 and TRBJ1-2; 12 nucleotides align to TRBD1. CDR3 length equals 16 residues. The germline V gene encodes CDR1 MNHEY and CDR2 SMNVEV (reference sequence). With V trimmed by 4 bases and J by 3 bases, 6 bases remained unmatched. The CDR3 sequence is CASSSGQGAVHYGYTF. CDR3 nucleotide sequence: TGTGCCAGCAGTTCGGGACAGGGGGCCGTGCACTATGGCTACACCTTC.

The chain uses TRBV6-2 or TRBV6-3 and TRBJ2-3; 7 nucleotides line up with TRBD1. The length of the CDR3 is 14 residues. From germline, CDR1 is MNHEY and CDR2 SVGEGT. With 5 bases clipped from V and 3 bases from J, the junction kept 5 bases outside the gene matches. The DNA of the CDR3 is TGTGCCAGCAGTCCCGGACAGGAAACAGATACGCAGTATTTT. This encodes CASSPGQETDTQYF.

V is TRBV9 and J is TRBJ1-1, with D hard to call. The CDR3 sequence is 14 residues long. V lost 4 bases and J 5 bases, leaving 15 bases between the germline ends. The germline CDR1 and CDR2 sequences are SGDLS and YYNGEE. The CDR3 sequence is CASSPQAFRTEAFF. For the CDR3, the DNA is TGTGCCAGCAGCCCCCAGGCCTTTCGGACTGAAGCTTTCTTT. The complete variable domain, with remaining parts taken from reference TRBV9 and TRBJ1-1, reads DSGVTQTPKHLITATGQRVTLRCSPRSGDLSVYWYQQSLDQGLQFLIQYYNGEERAKGNILERFSAQQFPDLHSELNLSSLELGDSALYFCASSPQAFRTEAFFGQGTRLTVV.

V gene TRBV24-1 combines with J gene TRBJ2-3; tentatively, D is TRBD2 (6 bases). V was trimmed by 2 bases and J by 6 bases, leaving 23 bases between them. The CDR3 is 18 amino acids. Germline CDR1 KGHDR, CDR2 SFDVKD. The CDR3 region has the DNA TGTGCCACCAGTGATTCACGACTAGTTCGTGGGGGTACGGATACGCAGTATTTT. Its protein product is CATSDSRLVRGGTDTQYF.

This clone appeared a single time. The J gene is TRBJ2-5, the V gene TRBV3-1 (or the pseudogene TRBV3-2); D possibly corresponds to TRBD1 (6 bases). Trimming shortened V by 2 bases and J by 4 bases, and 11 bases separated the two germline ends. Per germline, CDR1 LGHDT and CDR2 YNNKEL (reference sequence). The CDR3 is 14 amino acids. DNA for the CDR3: TGTGCCAGCAGCCAACTAGACAGGTCAGAGACCCAGTACTTC. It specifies CASSQLDRSETQYF.

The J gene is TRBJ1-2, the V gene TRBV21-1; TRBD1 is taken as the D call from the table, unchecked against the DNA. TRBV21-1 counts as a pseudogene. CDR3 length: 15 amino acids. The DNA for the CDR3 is TGTGCCAGCAGCAAAGGTGGCAGGACAGTCGATGGCTACACCTTC. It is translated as CASSKGGRTVDGYTF.

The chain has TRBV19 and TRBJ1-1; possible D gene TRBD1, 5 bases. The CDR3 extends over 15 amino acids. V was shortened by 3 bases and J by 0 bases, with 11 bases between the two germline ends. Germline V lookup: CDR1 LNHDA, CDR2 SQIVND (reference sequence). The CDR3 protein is CASSIGPDMNTEAFF. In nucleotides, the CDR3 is TGTGCCAGTAGTATTGGGCCGGACATGAACACTGAAGCTTTCTTT.

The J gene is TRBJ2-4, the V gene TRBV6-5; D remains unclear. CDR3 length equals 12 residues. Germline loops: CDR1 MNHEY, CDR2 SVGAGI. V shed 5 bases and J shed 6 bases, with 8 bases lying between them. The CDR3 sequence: CASSTKSNIQYF. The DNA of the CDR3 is TGTGCCAGCAGTACAAAATCAAACATTCAGTACTTC.

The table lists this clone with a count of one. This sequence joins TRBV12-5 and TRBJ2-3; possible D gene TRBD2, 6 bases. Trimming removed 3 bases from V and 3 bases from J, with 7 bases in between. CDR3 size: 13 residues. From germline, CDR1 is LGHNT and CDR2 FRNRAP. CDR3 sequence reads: CASGFAGTDTQYF. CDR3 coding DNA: TGTGCTAGTGGTTTCGCGGGGACAGATACGCAGTATTTT.

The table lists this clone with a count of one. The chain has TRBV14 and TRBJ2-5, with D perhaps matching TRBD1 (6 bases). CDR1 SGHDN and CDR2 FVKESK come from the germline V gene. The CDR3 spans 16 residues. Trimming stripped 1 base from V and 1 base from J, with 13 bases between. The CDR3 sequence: CASSQGGNRVQETQYF. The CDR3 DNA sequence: TGTGCCAGCAGCCAAGGAGGGAACAGGGTCCAAGAGACCCAGTACTTC.

CDR3 region: CASSFSGGADTQYF. The CDR3 DNA sequence: TGTGCCAGCAGCTTTTCTGGGGGGGCAGATACGCAGTATTTT. The chain is built from TRBV7-2 and TRBJ2-3; 7 bases map to TRBD2. The J segment lost 4 bases and the V segment lost 3 bases, leaving 4 bases of the junction unmatched. Germline lookup yields CDR1 SGHTA and CDR2 FQGNSA. CDR3 length equals 14 residues.

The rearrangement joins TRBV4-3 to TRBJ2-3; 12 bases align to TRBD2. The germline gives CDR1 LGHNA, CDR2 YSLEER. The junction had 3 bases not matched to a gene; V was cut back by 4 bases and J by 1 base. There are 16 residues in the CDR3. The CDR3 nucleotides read TGCGCCAGCAGCCGTACTAGCGGGGGGCGCACAGATACGCAGTATTTT. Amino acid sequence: CASSRTSGGRTDTQYF.

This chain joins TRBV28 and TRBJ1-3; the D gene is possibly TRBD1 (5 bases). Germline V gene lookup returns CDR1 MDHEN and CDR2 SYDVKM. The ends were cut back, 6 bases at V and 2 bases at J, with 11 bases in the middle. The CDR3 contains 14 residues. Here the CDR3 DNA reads TGTGCCAGCAGGGCGGGGCATGCTGGAAACACCATATATTTT. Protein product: CASRAGHAGNTIYF. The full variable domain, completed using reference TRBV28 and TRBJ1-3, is DVKVTQSSRYLVKRTGEKVFLECVQDMDHENMFWYRQDPGLGLRLIYFSYDVKMKEKGDIPEGYSVSREKKERFSLILESASTNQTSMYLCASRAGHAGNTIYFGEGSWLTVV.

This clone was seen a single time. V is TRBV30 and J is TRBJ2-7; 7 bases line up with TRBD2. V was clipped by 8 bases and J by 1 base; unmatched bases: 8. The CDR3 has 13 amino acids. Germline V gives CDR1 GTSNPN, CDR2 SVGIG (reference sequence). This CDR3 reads CATQGEGSYEQYF. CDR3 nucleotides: TGTGCCACACAAGGGGAGGGTTCCTACGAGCAGTACTTC.

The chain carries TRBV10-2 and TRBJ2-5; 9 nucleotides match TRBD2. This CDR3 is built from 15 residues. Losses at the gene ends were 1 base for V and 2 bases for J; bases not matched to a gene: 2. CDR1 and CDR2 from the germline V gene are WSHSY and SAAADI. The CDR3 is CASSEFSGRQETQYF. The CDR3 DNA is TGCGCCAGCAGTGAGTTTAGCGGGAGACAAGAGACCCAGTACTTC.

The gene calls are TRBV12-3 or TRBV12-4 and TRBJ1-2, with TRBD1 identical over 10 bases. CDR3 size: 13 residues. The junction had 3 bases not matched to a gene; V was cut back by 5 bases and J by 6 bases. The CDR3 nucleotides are TGTGCCAGCAGTCGACAGGGGGCTGATGGCTACACCTTC. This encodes CASSRQGADGYTF.